Listed below are T cell receptor beta chains from one sample, sequenced in a study of blood T cell repertoires in COVID-19. Here immunoSEQ multiplex PCR was the method, and the copy in TCRdb shows in-frame clones only, minus some. Of about 200,000 clones in the sample, approximately 83% are singletons; the top ten hold roughly 3.8%. The material sequenced was PBMCs or T cells enriched from blood (not recorded which). The receptors originated from a middle-aged woman with acute COVID-19. The CDR3 runs from the conserved cysteine through the conserved F or W. D genes are given only for firm matches. Size tells how often a clone was seen (once, few, many) or the class of an expanded clone, and some rows leave it out.

v_call	j_call	d_call	clone_size	cdr3_nt	cdr3_aa
TRBV9	TRBJ2-1	.	.	TGTGCCAGCAGCCCCGGGTCGGATGAGCAGTTCTTC	CASSPGSDEQFF
TRBV28	TRBJ1-6	TRBD1	.	TGTGCCAGCAGGGGGACAGGGGTTTCACCCCTCCACTTT	CASRGTGVSPLHF
TRBV19	TRBJ2-5	TRBD2	.	TGTGCCTCCCGACTAGCGGGAGACTCCAAGGAGACCCAGTACTTC	CASRLAGDSKETQYF
TRBV18	TRBJ2-1	TRBD1	.	TGTGCCAGCTCACCACCGGGGACAGGGGGAAATGAGCAGTTCTTC	CASSPPGTGGNEQFF
TRBV7-8	TRBJ2-7	TRBD1	.	TGTGCCAGCAGCTTAGGGGGGACAGGAGGCTACGAGCAGTACTTC	CASSLGGTGGYEQYF
TRBV7-9	TRBJ2-2	.	once	TGTGCCAGCACCCCAGGGTCGAACACCGGGGAGCTGTTTTTT	CASTPGSNTGELFF
TRBV12-3/TRBV12-4	TRBJ1-2	TRBD1	.	TGTGCCAGCAGACCGACAGGGGGCTCTGGCTACACCTTC	CASRPTGGSGYTF
TRBV19	TRBJ2-1	.	.	TGTGCCAGTAGTATACGGCAGGGGGAGCAGTTCTTC	CASSIRQGEQFF
TRBV19	TRBJ2-1	.	few	TGTGCCAGTAGTAGAACACAGGGCTCCAACAATGAGCAGTTCTTC	CASSRTQGSNNEQFF
TRBV3-1/TRBV3-2	TRBJ1-2	.	.	TGTGCCAGCAGCCAAGCCCTCTTGGGCGTCGAGGGCTATGGCTACACCTTC	CASSQALLGVEGYGYTF
TRBV20-1	TRBJ2-3	.	.	TGCAGTGCCCTTGGGCCAGATACGCAGTATTTT	CSALGPDTQYF
TRBV7-9	TRBJ1-2	.	.	TGTGCCAGCAGCTCCCTCAAGAGTATAAGTCAGGGTTTTGACTATGGCTACACCTTC	CASSSLKSISQGFDYGYTF
TRBV7-2	TRBJ2-7	TRBD2	.	TGTGCCAGCAGCTTAGCGGGGGCGGGAGGGTCCTACGAGCAGTACTTC	CASSLAGAGGSYEQYF
TRBV14	TRBJ2-1	.	.	TGTGCCAGCAGCCTCCTTCCAACTAGTTTCCATGAGCAGTTCTTC	CASSLLPTSFHEQFF
TRBV6-5	TRBJ1-1	.	.	TGTGCCAGCAGAAGACAGAACATGAACACTGAAGCTTTCTTT	CASRRQNMNTEAFF
TRBV5-5	TRBJ2-7	TRBD1	.	TGTGCCAGCAGCTTGGGAGGCGTGGGTGTGGGACAGGCTCCCTACGAGCAGTACTTC	CASSLGGVGVGQAPYEQYF
TRBV4-1	TRBJ2-5	TRBD2	.	TGCGCCAGCAGCCAAGGTCGCGGGGGGGAAGAGACCCAGTACTTC	CASSQGRGGEETQYF
TRBV13	TRBJ1-6	TRBD1	.	TGTGCCAGCAGCTACATGAGAGGACAGGGTGTTTCACCCCTCCACTTT	CASSYMRGQGVSPLHF
TRBV24-1	TRBJ2-6	.	.	TGTGCCACCAGTGATCCCTCGGGGGCCAACGTCCTGACTTTC	CATSDPSGANVLTF
TRBV11-2	TRBJ2-5	TRBD1	.	TGTGCCAGCAGCTCCCTGACAGGGTCCGGAGTGGCCCAGTACTTC	CASSSLTGSGVAQYF
TRBV19	TRBJ1-5	.	once	TGTGCCAGTAGAACCGAGGGAGCCCAGCATTTT	CASRTEGAQHF
TRBV11-2	TRBJ2-7	.	once	TGTGCCAGCAGCCCCAGACAGGTCGCAGGATACGAGCAGTACTTC	CASSPRQVAGYEQYF
TRBV10-3	TRBJ2-1	TRBD2	.	TGTGCCACTGGCGGGCTAGCGGGAGGGAATGAGCAGTTCTTC	CATGGLAGGNEQFF
TRBV6-2/TRBV6-3	TRBJ2-5	TRBD1	.	TGTGCCAGCAGTTACCCGTGGACAGGGTGGCAAGAGACCCAGTACTTC	CASSYPWTGWQETQYF
TRBV11-3	TRBJ1-6	.	.	TGTGCCACCAAGGGGGAATCACCCCTCCACTTT	CATKGESPLHF
TRBV7-2	TRBJ2-3	TRBD2	once	TGTGCCAGCAGCTTATGGCGGGAGGGGGAAGATACGCAGTATTTT	CASSLWREGEDTQYF
TRBV19	TRBJ2-2	.	.	TGTGCCAGTAGTATAGAAGGCGGGGCGAACACCGGGGAGCTGTTTTTT	CASSIEGGANTGELFF
TRBV28	TRBJ1-1	.	.	TGTGCCAGCAGTTTTGAGGACACTGAAGCTTTCTTT	CASSFEDTEAFF
TRBV7-2	TRBJ1-1	.	.	TGTGCCAGCAGACTGAGGGGGGGGGTGAACACTGAAGCTTTCTTT	CASRLRGGVNTEAFF
TRBV7-2	TRBJ2-1	TRBD2	.	TGTGCCAGCAGCGTCGTGGGTAGCGGGTTGGACAATGAGCAGTTCTTC	CASSVVGSGLDNEQFF
TRBV7-8	TRBJ2-5	.	.	TGTGCCAGCAGCTCCCCGGCGGGGCAGACCCAGTACTTC	CASSSPAGQTQYF
TRBV27	TRBJ2-7	.	.	TGTGCCAGCAGAAAATCCCCCTCTCGCGGCGGAGCCTACGAGCAGTACTTC	CASRKSPSRGGAYEQYF
TRBV24-1	TRBJ2-3	TRBD2	.	TGTGCCACCAGTAAAGCGGGAGCGGTAGATACGCAGTATTTT	CATSKAGAVDTQYF
TRBV18	TRBJ2-2	.	.	TGTGCCAGCTCACCAGAAAGGCTAGCGAACCCCAACACCGGGGAGCTGTTTTTT	CASSPERLANPNTGELFF
TRBV14	TRBJ1-2	.	.	TGTGCCAGCAGCCAAGATCCCCCTGGACAGTTTTACTATGGCTACACCTTC	CASSQDPPGQFYYGYTF
TRBV30	TRBJ1-5	.	.	TGTGCCTGGAGTGTACGGCAGCCCCAGCATTTT	CAWSVRQPQHF
TRBV12-3/TRBV12-4	TRBJ1-2	.	.	TGTGCCAGCAGTTCAACAGAGAACTATGGCTACACCTTC	CASSSTENYGYTF
TRBV21-1	TRBJ2-7	.	.	TGTGCCAGCAGCAGTACAGGTGGCCGTAGGGCCTACGAGCAGTACTTC	CASSSTGGRRAYEQYF
TRBV5-1	TRBJ2-6	.	.	TGCGCCAGCAGCTTTTCATCCTCTGGGGCCAACGTCCTGACTTTC	CASSFSSSGANVLTF
TRBV24-1	TRBJ2-7	.	.	TGTGCCACCAGTGATTTAGGGGCACGAGGGCAGTACTTC	CATSDLGARGQYF
TRBV7-8	TRBJ2-1	TRBD1	.	TGTGCCAGCAGCCGGGACAGGGGGGAGGGGCAGTTCTTC	CASSRDRGEGQFF